In its sample, the clone carrying this TCR beta chain was seen many times. Its antigen is currently unknown. The data belong to a study of neurological immune-mediated disorders. Study-wide background: Relapsing-remitting forms accounted for about 90% of the 34 multiple sclerosis patients and secondary progressive forms for 3. The study's findings and limits: HTLV-1-associated myelopathy had the most TCR clonal expansion, and multiple sclerosis had the least, less than healthy controls.

5'RACE employing 10-nucleotide random UMIs yielded the cDNA. TCRdb fed the 5' RACE reads into MiXCR, producing one record per CDR3 protein. In the table there are tens of thousands of distinct CDR3 sequences, roughly 3.3% of which are singletons. CDR1 is SGDLS and CDR2 is YYNGEE in the germline V gene. Losses at the gene ends were 4 bases for V and 4 bases for J; bases not matched to a gene: 12. This CDR3 has 17 amino acids. The sample consisted of PBMCs. The chain links TRBV9 to TRBJ1-3; the match to TRBD1 covers 9 bases. This sequence originates from a woman between 50 and 59 years old with multiple sclerosis. The CDR3 coding sequence is TGTGCCAGCAGCCCGCTTGGCGGGACAGGGATCGGAAACACCATATATTTT. It yields the protein CASSPLGGTGIGNTIYF.